This TCR beta chain appears in the sequencing data of a study of control samples from healthy donors and cancer patients. The CDR3 has 16 residues. Germline V gives CDR1 SGHNT, CDR2 YYREEE (reference sequence). With V trimmed by 4 bases and J by 1 base, 6 bases remained unmatched. Here immunoSEQ multiplex PCR was the method, and the copy in TCRdb shows in-frame clones only, minus some. The table has approximately 170,000 clones, about 92% seen once. Sequencing was done on a sample of blood. This TCR was sampled from a man in his thirties or forties in good health. The chain couples TRBV5-4 to TRBJ1-1, with TRBD1 identical over 11 bases. The CDR3 coding sequence is TGTGCCAGCAGCACCGGACAGGGGGCGTCGAACACTGAAGCTTTCTTT. Protein product: CASSTGQGASNTEAFF.